Following are 7 T cell receptor beta chains from one sample sequenced in a study of T cell clones after liver transplantation. Profiling relied on immunoSEQ multiplex PCR, and the TCRdb table lists in-frame clones only, not all of them. The table lists 75,000 to 100,000 clones, 80% to 85% of them singletons, with more than 0.45% in the top ten. The source was CD4+ T cells from blood, collected 46 months after liver transplant. These receptors were obtained from a human patient who received a liver transplant. Certain T cells may be donor cells from the graft.

The chain recombines TRBV19 with TRBJ2-3, with 14 bases that match TRBD2. V was clipped by 3 bases and J by 4 bases; unmatched bases: 9. Germline loops: CDR1 LNHDA, CDR2 SQIVND (reference sequence). The CDR3 totals 18 residues. CDR3 sequence reads: CASSMLLGLAGVPDTQYF. In DNA, the CDR3 is TGTGCCAGTAGTATGCTCTTGGGACTAGCGGGAGTCCCAGATACGCAGTATTTT. The full variable domain, completed using reference TRBV19 and TRBJ2-3, is DGGITQSPKYLFRKEGQNVTLSCEQNLNHDAMYWYRQDPGQGLRLIYYSQIVNDFQKGDIAEGYSVSREKKESFPLTVTSAQKNPTAFYLCASSMLLGLAGVPDTQYFGPGTRLTVL.

The rearrangement links TRBV7-2 to TRBJ2-7; the D gene is possibly TRBD2 (5 bases). Germline-derived CDR1 and CDR2 are SGHTA and FQGNSA. V lost 1 base, J lost 4 bases, and 11 bases lay in between. This CDR3 contains 14 residues. The DNA for the CDR3 is TGTGCCAGCAGCTTAGTCGGGATCGTTTACGAGCAGTACTTC. Amino acids: CASSLVGIVYEQYF.

The chain uses TRBV30 and TRBJ1-1; D not resolved. The germline CDR1 and CDR2 sequences are GTSNPN and SVGIG (reference sequence). The CDR3 totals 12 residues. CDR3 sequence (DNA): TGTGCTTGTAGGCGGGGGAACACTGAAGCTTTCTTT. This gives the protein CACRRGNTEAFF.

This clone was detected only once. The chain couples TRBV5-4 to TRBJ2-3; 8 bases line up with TRBD2. J was trimmed by 1 base and V by 3 bases; bases with no gene match: 1. The germline V gene encodes CDR1 SGHNT and CDR2 YYREEE (reference sequence). The CDR3 extends over 14 amino acids. The DNA for the CDR3 is TGTGCCAGCAGCTCGGGAGGGGGCACAGATACGCAGTATTTT. Protein product: CASSSGGGTDTQYF.

Details on this clone: Other DNA sequences within the sample encode an identical CDR3. V is TRBV5-1 and J is TRBJ2-5, with D perhaps TRBD2 (6 bases). The germline CDR1 and CDR2 sequences are SGHRS and YFSETQ. This CDR3 has 13 residues. The V end lost 0 bases, the J end lost 3 bases, and 6 bases lay between the germline ends. The CDR3 DNA follows: TGCGCCAGCAGCTTGGGCGGGAAAGAGACCCAGTACTTC. This codes for CASSLGGKETQYF.

V is TRBV11-3 and J is TRBJ2-2, with 7 bases matching TRBD2. J was trimmed by 8 bases and V by 3 bases; bases with no gene match: 9. The length of the CDR3 is 15 residues. Germline CDR1 and CDR2: SGHNT and YENEEA. The CDR3 bases are TGTGCCAGCAGCTTGGGGACTATCGAGCCGGGGGAGCTGTTTTTT. Translated, it gives CASSLGTIEPGELFF.

This clone came up once. V usage is TRBV25-1 and J usage is TRBJ2-7; TRBD1 matches at 8 bases. The ends lost 0 bases at V and 7 bases at J; junction bases unmatched: 8. The CDR3 is made up of 15 amino acids. Per germline, CDR1 MGHDK and CDR2 SYGVNS. CDR3 loop: CASSEYVDRAGEQYF. The CDR3 DNA follows: TGTGCCAGCAGTGAATATGTGGACAGGGCGGGGGAGCAGTACTTC.